These 27 T cell receptor beta chains originate from one sample sequenced in a study of cytomegalovirus exposure and HLA in healthy donors. PCR involved 60 Vbeta and 13 Jbeta primers. Assay: immunoSEQ multiplex PCR; the TCRdb copy retains only in-frame clones and omits some. Among fewer than 150,000 clones listed, about 80% were seen once. The sequencing input was PBMCs. All receptors come from a woman between 25 and 40 years old in good health and CMV-seropositive.

The genes are TRBV5-6 and TRBJ2-7; maybe TRBD1 (5 bases). The V and J ends lost 2 bases and 0 bases respectively, with 12 bases between them. The CDR3 consists of 15 residues. CDR1 SGHDT and CDR2 YYEEEE come from the germline V gene. The CDR3 loop is CASSFSGLSSYEQYF. In DNA form, the CDR3 reads TGTGCCAGCAGCTTTTCAGGGTTAAGCTCCTACGAGCAGTACTTC.

This CDR3 reads CSVPLGGYGYTF. CDR3 DNA: TGCAGCGTGCCCCTGGGAGGCTATGGCTACACCTTC. The rearrangement links TRBV29-1 to TRBJ1-2; D ambiguous. The CDR3 sequence is 12 residues long. Germline lookup yields CDR1 SQVTM and CDR2 ANQGSEA. V lost 6 bases and J 4 bases, leaving 12 bases between the germline ends.

The CDR3 nucleotides read TGTGCCGTCAGGGGGAGAAGCACAGATACGCAGTATTTT. It is translated as CAVRGRSTDTQYF. This sequence joins TRBV19 and TRBJ2-3; 7 nucleotides align to TRBD1. This CDR3 has 13 amino acids. Trimming at V came to 11 bases and at J to 0 bases, leaving 5 bases not matched to a gene. CDR1 is LNHDA and CDR2 is SQIVND in the germline V gene (reference sequence).

This rearrangement joins TRBV15 to TRBJ1-5; D possibly corresponds to TRBD1 (5 bases). The V and J ends lost 3 bases and 3 bases respectively, with 9 bases between them. CDR1 LNHNV and CDR2 YYDKDF come from the germline V gene (reference sequence). The CDR3 runs 14 residues. CDR3 DNA sequence: TGTGCCACCAGCAGGCGGGGGACCAATCAGCCCCAGCATTTT. Translation gives CATSRRGTNQPQHF. The whole variable domain, filled in from reference TRBV15 and TRBJ1-5, reads DAMVIQNPRYQVTQFGKPVTLSCSQTLNHNVMYWYQQKSSQAPKLLFHYYDKDFNNEADTPDNFQSRRPNTSFCFLDIRSPGLGDTAMYLCATSRRGTNQPQHFGDGTRLSIL.

V is TRBV19 and J is TRBJ2-7; 15 bases map to TRBD2. This CDR3 contains 17 residues. Germline CDR1 reads LNHDA; CDR2 reads SQIVND (reference sequence). The trim removed 7 bases at V and 7 bases at J, leaving 14 bases unmatched. This CDR3 is CASTLVGLAGGSSEQYF. Here the CDR3 DNA reads TGTGCCAGTACCTTGGTGGGACTAGCGGGGGGTAGCTCGGAGCAGTACTTC. Full variable domain (rest looked up from reference TRBV19 and TRBJ2-7): DGGITQSPKYLFRKEGQNVTLSCEQNLNHDAMYWYRQDPGQGLRLIYYSQIVNDFQKGDIAEGYSVSREKKESFPLTVTSAQKNPTAFYLCASTLVGLAGGSSEQYFGPGTRLTVT.

The chain links TRBV6-1 to TRBJ1-4; weak D call: TRBD1 (6 bases). The CDR3 is made up of 16 amino acids. Per the germline V gene, CDR1 is MNHNS and CDR2 is SASEGT. V was clipped by 2 bases and J by 4 bases, with 14 bases between them. The chain's CDR3 is CASSEFGGQINEKLFF. The CDR3 bases are TGTGCCAGCAGTGAATTTGGTGGACAGATTAATGAAAAACTGTTTTTT.

The gene calls are TRBV19 and TRBJ2-7; D is unclear. Germline CDR1 and CDR2: LNHDA and SQIVND (reference sequence). The CDR3 sequence is 14 residues long. Trimming took off 0 bases at V and 2 bases at J, with 8 bases between the two ends. The CDR3 sequence: CASSIEADTYEQYF. The DNA of the CDR3 is TGTGCCAGTAGTATAGAGGCAGATACCTACGAGCAGTACTTC.

This clone appeared a few times. V and J are TRBV30 and TRBJ2-5; D remains unclear. The J call may be mistaken, given a closer DNA end match to TRBJ2-7. The CDR3 contains 13 residues. Germline lookup yields CDR1 GTSNPN and CDR2 SVGIG (reference sequence). DNA for the CDR3: TGTGCCTGGAGTCCTTCTCCCGTCTACGAGCAGTACTTC. Protein: CAWSPSPVYEQYF.

The V gene is TRBV6-6, the J gene TRBJ1-4; no clear D gene. CDR3 length: 14 amino acids. Trimming stripped 5 bases from V and 8 bases from J, with 15 bases between. Germline-derived CDR1 and CDR2 are MNHNY and SVGAGI (reference sequence). The CDR3 coding sequence is TGTGCCAGCAGTAGACCGGGAGGTCGCGAAAAACTGTTTTTT. The encoded protein is CASSRPGGREKLFF.

The chain combines TRBV6-5 with TRBJ1-2; D call uncertain. In germline, CDR1 is MNHEY, CDR2 SVGAGI. V was cut by 2 bases and J by 7 bases, with 14 bases left in between. The CDR3 is made up of 14 amino acids. As DNA, the CDR3 is TGTGCCAGCAGTTACGGGTCGGGTATAGGTGGCTACACCTTC. Encoded protein: CASSYGSGIGGYTF.

The chain combines TRBV9 with TRBJ2-1; 13 nucleotides line up with TRBD2. The CDR3 spans 16 residues. Per the germline V gene, CDR1 is SGDLS and CDR2 is YYNGEE. The junction had 15 bases not matched to a gene; V was cut back by 3 bases and J by 15 bases. The CDR3 coding sequence is TGTGCCAGCAGCGCCGCCAGCGGACTAGCGGGAGAGGCTGGGTTCTTC. This encodes CASSAASGLAGEAGFF. The whole variable domain, remainder taken from reference TRBV9 and TRBJ2-1, is DSGVTQTPKHLITATGQRVTLRCSPRSGDLSVYWYQQSLDQGLQFLIQYYNGEERAKGNILERFSAQQFPDLHSELNLSSLELGDSALYFCASSAASGLAGEAGFFGPGTRLTVL.

The table lists this clone with a few counts. This sequence joins TRBV4-1 and TRBJ2-1; D remains ambiguous. The CDR3 covers 10 residues. CDR1 and CDR2 from the germline V gene are MGHRA and YSYEKL. V was cut by 5 bases and J by 10 bases, with 6 bases left in between. CDR3 sequence (DNA): TGCGCCAGCAGCGGTACAGAGCAGTTCTTC. This encodes CASSGTEQFF.

The J gene is TRBJ1-1, the V gene TRBV11-3; D remains ambiguous. This CDR3 has 13 amino acids. The V gene lost 5 bases and the J gene lost 4 bases, with 11 bases spanning the gap. Germline CDR1 is SGHNT and CDR2 is YENEEA. CDR3 in DNA: TGTGCCAGCAGCCCGCGGGAGAGCACTGAAGCTTTCTTT. Encoded protein: CASSPRESTEAFF.

V gene TRBV27 combines with J gene TRBJ2-1; D is possibly TRBD2 (5 bases). The CDR3 runs 16 residues. V lost 6 bases, J lost 11 bases, and 26 bases lay in between. Germline V gene data show CDR1 as MNHEY and CDR2 as SMNVEV (reference sequence). The CDR3 DNA follows: TGTGCCAGCAGCCTGGATTTGGTAGGGAAAACTAGGAAGCAGTTCTTC. Translation gives CASSLDLVGKTRKQFF.

The chain links TRBV7-9 to TRBJ1-1; D unclear. V lost 5 bases and J 0 bases, leaving 7 bases between the germline ends. The CDR3 runs to 13 residues. Germline CDR1 is SEHNR and CDR2 is FQNEAQ (reference sequence). As DNA, the CDR3 is TGTGCCAGCAGCAATGGGCTGAACACTGAAGCTTTCTTT. It yields the protein CASSNGLNTEAFF. Combining the CDR3 with reference TRBV7-9 and TRBJ1-1 gives the whole variable domain DTGVSQNPRHKITKRGQNVTFRCDPISEHNRLYWYRQTLGQGPEFLTYFQNEAQLEKSRLLSDRFSAERPKGSFSTLEIQRTEQGDSAMYLCASSNGLNTEAFFGQGTRLTVV.

The chain carries TRBV6-6 and TRBJ1-5; no reliable D call. This CDR3 contains 12 residues. The germline V gene has CDR1 MNHNY and CDR2 SVGAGI (reference sequence). Trimming left V 7 bases short and J 7 bases short, with 11 bases between. The CDR3 region has the DNA TGTGCCAGCACCCCCTCCTTCCAGCCCCAGCATTTT. This gives the protein CASTPSFQPQHF.

The rearrangement uses TRBV6-5 and TRBJ1-3; D may be TRBD1 (6 bases). V was clipped by 6 bases and J by 0 bases, with 12 bases between them. The CDR3 extends over 15 amino acids. Germline CDR1 MNHEY, CDR2 SVGAGI. The chain's CDR3 is CASSRQATSGNTIYF. CDR3 DNA sequence: TGTGCCAGCAGCCGACAGGCTACCTCTGGAAACACCATATATTTT.

The V call is TRBV27, the J call TRBJ2-3; 9 nucleotides line up with TRBD2. Trimming at V came to 2 bases and at J to 6 bases, leaving 9 bases not matched to a gene. The germline V gene encodes CDR1 MNHEY and CDR2 SMNVEV (reference sequence). This CDR3 comprises 16 residues. The CDR3 loop is CASSLTQAGGLDTQYF. The CDR3 DNA follows: TGTGCCAGCAGTTTAACCCAAGCGGGAGGCTTGGATACGCAGTATTTT.

The V call is TRBV29-1, the J call TRBJ2-7, with 8 bases lining up with TRBD2. The CDR3 runs to 15 residues. V shed 5 bases and J 3 bases; nucleotides not matched to a gene: 12. CDR1 SQVTM and CDR2 ANQGSEA come from the germline V gene. The CDR3 loop is CSVKFAGGGIYEQYF. In nucleotides, the CDR3 is TGCAGCGTTAAGTTCGCGGGAGGAGGAATCTACGAGCAGTACTTC.

A remark on this clone: A read error may produce the germline difference seen at one junction end. V usage is TRBV7-9 and J usage is TRBJ1-6; TRBD1 agrees at 10 bases. CDR3 size: 14 residues. From germline, CDR1 is SEHNR and CDR2 FQNEAQ (reference sequence). The CDR3 spells CSSSGRDRGSSLHF. The CDR3 region has the DNA TGTTCCAGCAGCGGGCGGGACAGGGGTTCTTCCCTCCACTTT.

This rearrangement joins TRBV16 to TRBJ2-5, with D perhaps matching TRBD2 (5 bases). CDR1 is KGHSY and CDR2 is FQNENV in the germline V gene. The CDR3 totals 14 residues. The V end was cut by 5 bases, the J end by 4 bases, with 14 bases between. As DNA, the CDR3 is TGTGCCAGCAGCGAAGGGAGCTTAGGAGAGACCCAGTACTTC. Translation gives CASSEGSLGETQYF. Filled out from reference TRBV16 and TRBJ2-5, the complete variable domain reads GEEVAQTPKHLVRGEGQKAKLYCAPIKGHSYVFWYQQVLKNEFKFLISFQNENVFDETGMPKERFSAKCLPNSPCSLEIQATKLEDSAVYFCASSEGSLGETQYFGPGTRLLVL.

V usage is TRBV5-1 and J usage is TRBJ1-2; possibly TRBD1 for D (6 bases). The CDR3 extends over 12 amino acids. Germline V lookup: CDR1 SGHRS, CDR2 YFSETQ. Trimming pared 4 bases from V and 4 bases from J, leaving 8 bases between. The CDR3 sequence is CASSLDSYGYTF. As DNA, the CDR3 is TGCGCCAGCAGCCTGGACAGCTATGGCTACACCTTC.

This clone was observed a handful of times. The chain links TRBV7-9 to TRBJ2-1; possible D gene TRBD2, 5 bases. The CDR3 loop spans 12 amino acids. Deletions cut 8 bases from V and 7 bases from J, with 12 bases between. CDR1 is SEHNR, CDR2 FQNEAQ, per germline (reference sequence). Here the CDR3 reads CASRRLENEQFF. CDR3 nucleotides: TGTGCCAGCCGGAGGCTTGAAAATGAGCAGTTCTTC.

The CDR3 nucleotides are TGTGCCAGCAGTTTATCTCGATCAGGGACTAGCGGGGGAGAGACCCAGTACTTC. This gives the protein CASSLSRSGTSGGETQYF. The V and J genes are TRBV27 and TRBJ2-5, with 14 bases aligning to TRBD2. Per the germline V gene, CDR1 is MNHEY and CDR2 is SMNVEV (reference sequence). The V segment lost 0 bases and the J segment 4 bases; nucleotides outside the gene matches: 7. This CDR3 spans 18 amino acids.

The chain combines TRBV15 with TRBJ1-4; D gene ambiguous. Trimming took 0 bases from V and 4 from J, leaving 9 bases between them. Germline V gene data show CDR1 as LNHNV and CDR2 as YYDKDF (reference sequence). This CDR3 is 15 amino acids long. This chain's CDR3 is CATSREQTNNEKLFF. The CDR3 DNA reads as TGTGCCACCAGCAGAGAACAGACGAATAATGAAAAACTGTTTTTT.

This sequence joins TRBV6-5 and TRBJ1-1; 8 bases are a match to TRBD1. Germline-derived CDR1 and CDR2 are MNHEY and SVGAGI. The trim removed 0 bases at V and 0 bases at J, leaving 3 bases unmatched. The CDR3 has 16 residues. As DNA, the CDR3 is TGTGCCAGCAGTTACTCGACAGGGGATGTGAACACTGAAGCTTTCTTT. Its protein is CASSYSTGDVNTEAFF.

This chain uses TRBV9 with TRBJ2-2; 7 bases align to TRBD1. Germline CDR1 is SGDLS and CDR2 is YYNGEE. This CDR3 region has 16 residues. Trimming removed 3 bases from V and 4 bases from J; junction bases left unmatched: 9. The CDR3 region has the DNA TGTGCCAGCAGCGACCTAACAGGGGAATTCACCGGGGAGCTGTTTTTT. Translated: CASSDLTGEFTGELFF.